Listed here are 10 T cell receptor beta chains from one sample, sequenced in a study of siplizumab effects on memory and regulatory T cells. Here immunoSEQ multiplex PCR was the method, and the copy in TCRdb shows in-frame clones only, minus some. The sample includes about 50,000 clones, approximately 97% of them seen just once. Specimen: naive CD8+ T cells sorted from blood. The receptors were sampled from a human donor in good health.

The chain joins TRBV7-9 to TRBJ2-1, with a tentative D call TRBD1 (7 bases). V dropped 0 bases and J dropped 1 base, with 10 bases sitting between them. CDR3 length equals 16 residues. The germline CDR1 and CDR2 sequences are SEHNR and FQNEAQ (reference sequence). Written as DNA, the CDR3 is TGTGCCAGCAGCTTAGCCAGGGGGAGGTCCTACAATGAGCAGTTCTTC. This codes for CASSLARGRSYNEQFF.

Written as DNA, the CDR3 is TGTGCCAGTAGTGTCGGGACTAGCGTCTCCTACGAGCAGTACTTC. Encoded protein: CASSVGTSVSYEQYF. The genes are TRBV19 and TRBJ2-7; 10 bases agree with TRBD2. The V gene's germline CDR1 is LNHDA and CDR2 SQIVND (reference sequence). V lost 5 bases to trimming and J lost 0 bases; unmatched junction nucleotides: 4. The CDR3 runs 15 residues.

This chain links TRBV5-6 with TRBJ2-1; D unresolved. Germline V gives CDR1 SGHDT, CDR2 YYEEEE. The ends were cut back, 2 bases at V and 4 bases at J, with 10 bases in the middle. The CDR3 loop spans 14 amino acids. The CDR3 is CASSLWLDYNEQFF. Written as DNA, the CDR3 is TGTGCCAGCAGCTTATGGCTGGATTACAATGAGCAGTTCTTC.

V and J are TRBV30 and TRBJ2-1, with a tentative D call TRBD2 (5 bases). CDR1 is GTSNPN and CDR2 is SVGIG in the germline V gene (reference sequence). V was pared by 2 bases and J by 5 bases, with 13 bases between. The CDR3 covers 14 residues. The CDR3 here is CAWSYSGGDNEQFF. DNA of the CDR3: TGTGCCTGGAGTTACAGTGGAGGCGACAATGAGCAGTTCTTC.

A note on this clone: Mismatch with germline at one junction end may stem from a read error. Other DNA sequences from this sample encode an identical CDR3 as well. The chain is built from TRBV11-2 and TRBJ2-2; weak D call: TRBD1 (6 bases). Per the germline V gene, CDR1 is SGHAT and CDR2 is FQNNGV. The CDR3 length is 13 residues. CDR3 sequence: CASSLGAPGELFF. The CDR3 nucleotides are TGTGCCAGCAGCTTGGGGGCCCCCGGGGAACTGTTTTTT.

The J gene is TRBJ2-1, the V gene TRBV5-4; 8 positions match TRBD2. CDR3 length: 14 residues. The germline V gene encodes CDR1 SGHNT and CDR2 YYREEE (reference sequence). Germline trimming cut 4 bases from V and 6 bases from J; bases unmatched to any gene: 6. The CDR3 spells CASSSTGTSNEQFF. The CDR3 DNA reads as TGTGCCAGCAGCAGCACCGGGACTAGCAATGAGCAGTTCTTC.

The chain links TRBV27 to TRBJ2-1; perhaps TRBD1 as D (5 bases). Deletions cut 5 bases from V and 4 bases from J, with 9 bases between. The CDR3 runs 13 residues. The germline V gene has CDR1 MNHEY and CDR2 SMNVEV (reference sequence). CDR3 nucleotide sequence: TGTGCCAGCAGTCAGGGATCTTACAATGAGCAGTTCTTC. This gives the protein CASSQGSYNEQFF.

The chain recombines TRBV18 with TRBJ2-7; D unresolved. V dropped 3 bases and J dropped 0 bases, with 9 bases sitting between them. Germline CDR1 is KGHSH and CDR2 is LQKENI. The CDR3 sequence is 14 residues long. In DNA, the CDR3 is TGTGCCAGCTCACCGTTGGGCACCTCCTACGAGCAGTACTTC. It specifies CASSPLGTSYEQYF.

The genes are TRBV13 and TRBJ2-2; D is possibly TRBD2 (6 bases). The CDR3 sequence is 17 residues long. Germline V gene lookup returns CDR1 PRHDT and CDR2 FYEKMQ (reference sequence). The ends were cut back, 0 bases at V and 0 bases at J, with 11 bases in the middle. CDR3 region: CASSLGRRETNTGELFF. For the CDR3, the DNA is TGTGCCAGCAGCTTAGGCCGTCGGGAGACGAACACCGGGGAGCTGTTTTTT.

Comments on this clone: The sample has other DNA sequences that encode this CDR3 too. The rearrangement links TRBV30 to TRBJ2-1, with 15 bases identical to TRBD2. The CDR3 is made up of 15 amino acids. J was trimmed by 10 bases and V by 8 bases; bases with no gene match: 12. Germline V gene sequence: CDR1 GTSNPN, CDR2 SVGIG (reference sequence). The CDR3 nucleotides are TGTGCCACATTGGGACTAGCGGGGGGTCTGGGGGAGCAGTTCTTC. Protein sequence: CATLGLAGGLGEQFF.